This TCR beta chain was retrieved from a study of blood T cell repertoires in COVID-19. Trimming pared 7 bases from V and 4 bases from J, leaving 14 bases between. The length of the CDR3 is 13 residues. In germline, CDR1 is LNHDA, CDR2 SQIVND (reference sequence). Profiling relied on immunoSEQ multiplex PCR, and the TCRdb table lists in-frame clones only, not all of them. The table includes fewer than 200,000 clones, approximately 85% detected once. The rearrangement links TRBV19 to TRBJ2-7, with D possibly being TRBD1 (6 bases). This sequence was found in a man aged 35 to 55 who had recovered from COVID-19. The sequencing sample was made of peripheral blood. CDR3 sequence reads: CASTRGRGYEQYF. DNA for the CDR3: TGTGCCAGTACTAGGGGGAGAGGTTACGAGCAGTACTTC.